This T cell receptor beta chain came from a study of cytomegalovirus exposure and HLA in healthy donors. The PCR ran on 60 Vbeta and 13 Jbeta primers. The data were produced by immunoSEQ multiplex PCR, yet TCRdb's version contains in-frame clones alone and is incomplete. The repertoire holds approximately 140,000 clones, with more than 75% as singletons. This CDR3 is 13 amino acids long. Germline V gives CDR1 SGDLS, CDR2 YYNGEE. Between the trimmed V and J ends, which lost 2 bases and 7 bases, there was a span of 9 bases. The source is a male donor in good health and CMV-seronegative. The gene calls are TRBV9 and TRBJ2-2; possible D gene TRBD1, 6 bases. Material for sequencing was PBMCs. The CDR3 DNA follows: TGTGCCAGCAGCGTCCAGGGGAACGGGGAGCTGTTTTTT. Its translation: CASSVQGNGELFF. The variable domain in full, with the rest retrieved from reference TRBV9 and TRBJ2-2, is DSGVTQTPKHLITATGQRVTLRCSPRSGDLSVYWYQQSLDQGLQFLIQYYNGEERAKGNILERFSAQQFPDLHSELNLSSLELGDSALYFCASSVQGNGELFFGEGSRLTVL.